This entry features one TCR beta chain sequence. The antigen it recognizes is unknown. No much larger clone is present one base from it, and per-base qualities are unavailable. In the paper's terms, the time point label means: roughly 2 years on ibrutinib. For TCR beta library preparation, approximately 2 micrograms of genomic DNA were isolated from cryopreserved PBMCs. High-throughput TCR beta sequencing was performed on longitudinal blood samples from CLL patients receiving ibrutinib monotherapy. Patients were enrolled in a phase 2 open-label single-center ibrutinib monotherapy trial. A MiSeq instrument was used for deep resolution sequencing, which targeted depths ranging from 1 in 1 million up to 1 in 200,000 T cells, with coverage averaging 10x for each clonotype. The immunoSEQ hsTCRB Kit was used to generate TCR beta libraries. Processing in the source paper ran as follows. Data were analyzed with ImmunoSEQ Data Assistant and ImmunoSEQ Analyzer, with V, D and J genes assigned per IMGT definitions. Clonality, which ranges from 0 to 1, was calculated as one minus the normalized Shannon entropy of productive rearrangement frequencies. Public clonotype analysis was restricted to overrepresented clonotypes comprising at least 0.05% of each patient's repertoire. Some 13 repertoires from age-matched healthy donors, obtained from immuneACCESS, served as clonality controls. In its TCRdb copy, this immuneACCESS table keeps in-frame sequences only and misses some clones. Where compared with another copy, unresolved V genes explain less than half of these, and the others have no known cause. That table furnishes V, J and clone size, whereas the DNA furnished D and trimming. The sample profile shows more than 200,000 clones; 70% of them were found once. Jointly, the top ten make up 15% of the sample.

The CDR3 sequence holds 18 residues, the cysteine and phenylalanine included. This entry keeps only the CDR3 DNA: 54 bases, framed from base 1. CDR1 and CDR2 are read off the germline V gene as SGHTA and FQGTGA. V is pruned by 4 bases and J by 3 bases, leaving 14 bases of the junction without a gene match. This entry is derived from a study of cytotoxic CD8 clonotypes in ibrutinib-treated CLL (dated by TCRdb to the early 2020s). For context, the study as a whole: The cohort included some 14 treatment-naive and about a dozen relapsed/refractory patients; some 18 were IGHV unmutated. Partial responses were observed in roughly 25 patients and complete responses in 2; after a median follow-up of around 68 months, remission was maintained in 15 or so patients and progression was observed in about twelve. Response samples were taken after a median of around 13 months on treatment, ranging from 6 to 36 months. An average of 255,043 productive templates and about 100,000 productive rearrangements was obtained per sample. Of the approximately 90 participants in the trial, 25 to 30 had longitudinal samples available. Cryopreserved peripheral blood mononuclear cells were collected at three points: before therapy, at response, and at either sustained remission or disease progression. Patients were still on ibrutinib when every remission and progressive disease sample was collected. Findings and caveats that apply to the study as a whole: Public clonotypes were rare and either shrank or stayed stable during treatment, and the rise in clonality at ibrutinib response reflected expansion of private clonotypes. Lymph node repertoires were not examined, and the timing of sampling was not matched between patients in sustained remission and those whose disease progressed. At baseline, clonality was higher than in age-matched healthy donors and showed a strong correlation with circulating CD8+ T-cell counts. At ibrutinib response clonality went up, during sustained remission it held steady, and at progression it dropped back toward baseline.

The sample in question was PBMCs, obtained after 24 months of ibrutinib treatment. This chain is built from TRBV7-3 and TRBJ2-3; TRBD2 fits 9 bases in the junction. The receptor was derived from a human donor with chronic lymphocytic leukemia. For the CDR3, the sequence is CASSSRGGSGRMTDTQYF. The DNA sequence is given as TGTGCCAGCAGCTCCCGCGGGGGAAGCGGGAGGATGACAGATACGCAGTATTTT.